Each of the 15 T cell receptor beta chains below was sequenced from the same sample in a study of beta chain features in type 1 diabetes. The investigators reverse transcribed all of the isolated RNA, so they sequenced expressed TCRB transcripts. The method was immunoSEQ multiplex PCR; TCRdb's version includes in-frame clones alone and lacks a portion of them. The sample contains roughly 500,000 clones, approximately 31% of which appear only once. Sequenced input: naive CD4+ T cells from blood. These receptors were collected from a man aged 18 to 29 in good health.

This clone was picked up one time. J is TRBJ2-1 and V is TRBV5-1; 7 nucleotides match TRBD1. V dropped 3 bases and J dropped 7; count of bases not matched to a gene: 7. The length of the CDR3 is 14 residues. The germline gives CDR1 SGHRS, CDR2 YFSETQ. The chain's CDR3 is CASSSPTGWNEQFF. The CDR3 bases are TGCGCCAGCAGCTCCCCGACAGGGTGGAATGAGCAGTTCTTC.

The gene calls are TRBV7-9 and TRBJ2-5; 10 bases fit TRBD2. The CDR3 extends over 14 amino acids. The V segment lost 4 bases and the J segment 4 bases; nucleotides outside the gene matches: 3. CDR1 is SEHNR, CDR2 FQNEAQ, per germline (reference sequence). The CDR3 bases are TGTGCCAGCAGCTCGATAGCGGGAGGAGAGACCCAGTACTTC. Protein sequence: CASSSIAGGETQYF.

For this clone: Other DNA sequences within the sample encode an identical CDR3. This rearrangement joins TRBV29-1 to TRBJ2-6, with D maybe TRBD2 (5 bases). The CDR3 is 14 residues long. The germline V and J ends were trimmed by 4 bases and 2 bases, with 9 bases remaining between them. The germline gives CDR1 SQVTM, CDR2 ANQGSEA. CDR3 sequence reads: CSVVTGAGANVLTF. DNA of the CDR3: TGCAGCGTTGTTACCGGGGCTGGGGCCAACGTCCTGACTTTC.

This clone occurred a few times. As DNA, the CDR3 is TGTGCCAGCAGCTTCTCCGGGGGCTACTACAATGAGCAGTTCTTC. Amino acid sequence: CASSFSGGYYNEQFF. The chain combines TRBV5-6 with TRBJ2-1, with D perhaps matching TRBD1 or TRBD2 (6 bases each). Germline assignment: CDR1 SGHDT and CDR2 YYEEEE. This CDR3 region has 15 residues. V was cut by 2 bases and J by 3 bases, with 12 bases left in between.

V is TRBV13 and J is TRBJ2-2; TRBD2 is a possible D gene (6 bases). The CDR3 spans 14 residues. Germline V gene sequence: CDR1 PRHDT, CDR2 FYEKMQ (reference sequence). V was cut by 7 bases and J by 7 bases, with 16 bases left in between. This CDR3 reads CASTRGGTGGELFF. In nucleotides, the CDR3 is TGTGCCAGCACCCGGGGAGGAACAGGCGGGGAGCTGTTTTTT.

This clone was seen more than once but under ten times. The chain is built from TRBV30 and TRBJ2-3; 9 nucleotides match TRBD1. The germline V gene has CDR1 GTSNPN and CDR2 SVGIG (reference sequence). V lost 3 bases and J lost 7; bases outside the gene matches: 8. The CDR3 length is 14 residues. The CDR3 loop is CAWRRQGGRNTQYF. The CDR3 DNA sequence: TGTGCCTGGAGACGACAGGGGGGGAGGAATACGCAGTATTTT.

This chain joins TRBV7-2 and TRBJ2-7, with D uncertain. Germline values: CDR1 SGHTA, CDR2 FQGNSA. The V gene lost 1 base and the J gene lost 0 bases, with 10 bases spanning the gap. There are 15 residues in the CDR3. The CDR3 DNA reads TGTGCCAGCAGCTTAGTCCCAGGCAGCTCCTACGAGCAGTACTTC. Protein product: CASSLVPGSSYEQYF. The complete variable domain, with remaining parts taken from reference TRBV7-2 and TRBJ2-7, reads GAGVSQSPSNKVTEKGKDVELRCDPISGHTALYWYRQSLGQGLEFLIYFQGNSAPDKSGLPSDRFSAERTGGSVSTLTIQRTQQEDSAVYLCASSLVPGSSYEQYFGPGTRLTVT.

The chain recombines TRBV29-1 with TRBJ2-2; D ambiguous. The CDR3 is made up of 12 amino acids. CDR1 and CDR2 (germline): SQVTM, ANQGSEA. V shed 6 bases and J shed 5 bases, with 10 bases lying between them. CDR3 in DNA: TGCAGCGTCTCGGACGGAACCGGGGAGCTGTTTTTT. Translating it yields CSVSDGTGELFF.

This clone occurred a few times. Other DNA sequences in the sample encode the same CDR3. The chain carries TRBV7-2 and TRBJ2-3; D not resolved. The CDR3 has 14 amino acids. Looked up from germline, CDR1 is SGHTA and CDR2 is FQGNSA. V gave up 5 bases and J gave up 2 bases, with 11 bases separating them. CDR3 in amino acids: CASSLGLVTDTQYF. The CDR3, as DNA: TGTGCCAGCAGCCTTGGGTTAGTCACAGATACGCAGTATTTT.

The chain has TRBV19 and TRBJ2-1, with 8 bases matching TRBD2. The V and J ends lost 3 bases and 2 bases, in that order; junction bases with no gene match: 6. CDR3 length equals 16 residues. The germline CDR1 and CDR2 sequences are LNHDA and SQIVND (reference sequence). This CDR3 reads CASSIQAGGPYNEQFF. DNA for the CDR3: TGTGCCAGTAGTATTCAGGCGGGAGGACCCTACAATGAGCAGTTCTTC.

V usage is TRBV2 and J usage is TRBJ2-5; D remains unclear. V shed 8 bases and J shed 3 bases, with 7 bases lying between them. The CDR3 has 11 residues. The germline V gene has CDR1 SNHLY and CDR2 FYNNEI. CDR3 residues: CASGLEETQYF. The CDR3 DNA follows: TGTGCCAGCGGTCTGGAAGAGACCCAGTACTTC.

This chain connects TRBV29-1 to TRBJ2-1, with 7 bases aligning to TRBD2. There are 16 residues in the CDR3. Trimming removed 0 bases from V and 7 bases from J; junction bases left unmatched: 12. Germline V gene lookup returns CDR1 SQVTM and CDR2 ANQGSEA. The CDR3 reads CSVEDGRLADRNEQFF. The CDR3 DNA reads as TGCAGCGTTGAAGACGGGCGTCTAGCGGACCGAAATGAGCAGTTCTTC.

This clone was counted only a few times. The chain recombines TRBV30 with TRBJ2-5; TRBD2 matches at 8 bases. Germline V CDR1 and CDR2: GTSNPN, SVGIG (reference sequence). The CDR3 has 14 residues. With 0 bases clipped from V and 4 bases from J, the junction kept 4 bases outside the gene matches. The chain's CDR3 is CAWSVIAGRETQYF. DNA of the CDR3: TGTGCCTGGAGTGTCATAGCGGGACGAGAGACCCAGTACTTC.

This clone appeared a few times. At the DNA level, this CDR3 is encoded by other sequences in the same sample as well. CDR3 region: CAWSVGGDTQYF. In nucleotides, the CDR3 is TGTGCCTGGAGTGTAGGGGGAGATACGCAGTATTTT. This rearrangement joins TRBV30 to TRBJ2-3, with D possibly TRBD1 on 6 matching bases. The germline gives CDR1 GTSNPN, CDR2 SVGIG (reference sequence). Trimming stripped 0 bases from V and 5 bases from J, with 6 bases between. CDR3 length equals 12 residues.

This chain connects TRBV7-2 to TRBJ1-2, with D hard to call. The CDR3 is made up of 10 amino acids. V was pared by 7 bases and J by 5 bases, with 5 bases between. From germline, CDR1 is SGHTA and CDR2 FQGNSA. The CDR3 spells CASTEYGYTF. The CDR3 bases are TGTGCCAGCACCGAATATGGCTACACCTTC. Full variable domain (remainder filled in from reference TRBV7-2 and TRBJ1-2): GAGVSQSPSNKVTEKGKDVELRCDPISGHTALYWYRQSLGQGLEFLIYFQGNSAPDKSGLPSDRFSAERTGGSVSTLTIQRTQQEDSAVYLCASTEYGYTFGSGTRLTVV.